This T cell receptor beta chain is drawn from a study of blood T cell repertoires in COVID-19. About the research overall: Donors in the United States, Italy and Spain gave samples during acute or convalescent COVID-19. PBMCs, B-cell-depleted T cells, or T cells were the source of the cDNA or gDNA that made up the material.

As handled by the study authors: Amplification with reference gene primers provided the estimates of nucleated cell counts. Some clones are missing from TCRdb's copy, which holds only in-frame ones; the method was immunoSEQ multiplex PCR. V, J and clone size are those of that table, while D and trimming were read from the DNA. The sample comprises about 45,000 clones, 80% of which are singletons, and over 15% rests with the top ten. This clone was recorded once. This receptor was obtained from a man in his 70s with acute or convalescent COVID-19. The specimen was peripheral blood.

The CDR3 is CASSFTSNSPLHF. In DNA, the CDR3 is TGTGCCAGCAGTTTCACGAGTAATTCACCCCTCCACTTT. The V gene is TRBV12-3 or TRBV12-4, the J gene TRBJ1-6; the D is unclear. The V gene lost 3 bases and the J gene lost 6 bases, with 6 bases spanning the gap. The CDR3 length is 13 residues.